In this sample, the clone carrying this T cell receptor (beta chain) turned up a few times. What it binds is not known. The data are from a study of blood T cells in healthy people across ages. Study-wide results and caveats: Nothing was known about donor CMV status, and this possibly confounded expanded clonotype changes.

Then a second PCR, running about 7 to 11 cycles, was carried out with a sample-barcoded 5' primer and a J-beta primer mix. All cDNA molecules were each tagged by a template-switch adaptor with 12 random nucleotides. TCRdb called the 5' RACE reads again in MiXCR, with one record for every CDR3 protein. The sample records some 710,000 distinct CDR3 sequences, about 24% being singletons. With V trimmed by 2 bases and J by 5 bases, 4 bases remained unmatched. The CDR3 spans 14 residues. Every sample had a minimum of 6.5 million PBMCs isolated. The rearrangement uses TRBV12-3 or TRBV12-4 and TRBJ2-3, with 7 positions matching TRBD2. Sequenced input: blood. The receptor was isolated from a man between 65 and 80 years old in good health. CDR3 nucleotide sequence: TGTGCCAGCAGTTTATGGGGGGGTGGAGATACGCAGTATTTT. It specifies CASSLWGGGDTQYF.